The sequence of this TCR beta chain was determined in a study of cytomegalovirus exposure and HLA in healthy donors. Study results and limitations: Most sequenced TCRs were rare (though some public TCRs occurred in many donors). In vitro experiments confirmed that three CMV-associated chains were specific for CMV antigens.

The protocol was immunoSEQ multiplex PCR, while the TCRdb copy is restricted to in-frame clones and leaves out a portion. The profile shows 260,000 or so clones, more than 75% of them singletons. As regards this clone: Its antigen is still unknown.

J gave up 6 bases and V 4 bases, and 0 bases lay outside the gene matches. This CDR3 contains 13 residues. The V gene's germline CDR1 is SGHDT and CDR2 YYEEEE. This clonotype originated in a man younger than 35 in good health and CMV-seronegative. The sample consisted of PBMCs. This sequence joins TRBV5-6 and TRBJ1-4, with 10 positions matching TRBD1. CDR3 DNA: TGTGCCAGCAGCGGGACAGGGGATGAAAAACTGTTTTTT. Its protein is CASSGTGDEKLFF.